This T cell receptor beta chain was documented in a study of memory CD4+ T cells and cytomegalovirus serostatus. The repertoire was sequenced with immunoSEQ multiplex PCR; TCRdb's copy has only in-frame clones and lacks some. This table holds fewer than 50,000 clones, 76% found once. Trimming shortened V by 5 bases and J by 7 bases, and 20 bases separated the two germline ends. This CDR3 region has 16 residues. In germline, CDR1 is LNHDA, CDR2 SQIVND (reference sequence). This clone has just one count. The sort gate was single viable CD3+CD4+CD8-CD45RO+ cells for memory CD4+ T cells. The genes are TRBV19 and TRBJ1-4, with unresolved D. The sample comprised memory CD4+ T cells from blood. This TCR was sampled from an adult in good health and CMV-seronegative. CDR3 residues: CASSSPNGVLGEKLFF. Here the CDR3 DNA reads TGTGCCAGTAGTTCCCCAAATGGTGTCTTGGGTGAAAAACTGTTTTTT.